These 10 T cell receptor beta chains were sequenced from one sample in a study of T cell responses to AZD1222 COVID-19 vaccine. Using immunoSEQ multiplex PCR, the repertoire was profiled, and TCRdb retains in-frame clones only, with some absent. The sample includes 110,000 or so clones, more than 70% of them seen just once. Specimen: peripheral blood, collected 28 days after the second AZD1222 dose. The receptors shown here come from an adult who received the AZD1222 COVID-19 vaccine.

The rearrangement uses TRBV19 and TRBJ1-1; no clear D gene. The V and J ends lost 4 bases and 5 bases respectively, with 17 bases between them. Per germline, CDR1 LNHDA and CDR2 SQIVND (reference sequence). The CDR3 has 15 residues. The CDR3 here is CASSRGMGRGTEAFF. CDR3 DNA: TGTGCCAGTAGTAGGGGAATGGGGAGAGGTACTGAAGCTTTCTTT.

Here the CDR3 DNA reads TGTGCCACCACCTCTCCCGGGGCTGGCACTGAAGCTTTCTTT. Protein sequence: CATTSPGAGTEAFF. This chain connects TRBV15 to TRBJ1-1, with D possibly TRBD1 on 5 matching bases. The germline V gene has CDR1 LNHNV and CDR2 YYDKDF (reference sequence). V lost 7 bases and J 4 bases, leaving 16 bases between the germline ends. The CDR3 length is 14 residues.

The chain uses TRBV7-2 and TRBJ1-5; the D gene is possibly TRBD1 (5 bases). The CDR3 sequence is 15 residues long. Between the trimmed V and J ends, which lost 2 bases and 3 bases, there was a span of 11 bases. CDR1 SGHTA and CDR2 FQGNSA come from the germline V gene. CDR3 sequence: CASSLIPGTNQPQHF. The CDR3 DNA is TGTGCCAGCAGCTTAATTCCGGGGACCAATCAGCCCCAGCATTTT.

The V call is TRBV7-3, the J call TRBJ1-1; D remains unclear. This CDR3 spans 14 amino acids. Germline-derived CDR1 and CDR2 are SGHTA and FQGTGA. V lost 3 bases and J 5 bases, leaving 13 bases between the germline ends. The CDR3, as DNA: TGTGCCAGCAGCTTTGAGGGAGGACGGACTGAAGCTTTCTTT. This encodes CASSFEGGRTEAFF.

The chain joins TRBV3-1 (or the pseudogene TRBV3-2) to TRBJ2-1, with D maybe TRBD2 (6 bases). The CDR3 is 13 residues long. Per the germline V gene, CDR1 is LGHDT and CDR2 is YNNKEL (reference sequence). V was cut by 2 bases and J by 6 bases, with 8 bases left in between. The CDR3 DNA follows: TGTGCCAGCAGCCAAACTAGCTTCAATGAGCAGTTCTTC. Protein product: CASSQTSFNEQFF.

Turning to this clone: The junction does not match germline at one end; this may be a read error. This chain joins TRBV4-2 and TRBJ1-3; D may be TRBD1 (6 bases). This CDR3 spans 16 amino acids. Germline V gene sequence: CDR1 LGHNA, CDR2 YNFKEQ. Here the CDR3 reads CASSQVSQGQGNTIYF. The CDR3 nucleotides read TGTGCCAGCAGTCAAGTATCACAGGGTCAAGGAAACACCATATATTTT.

This chain joins TRBV12-3 or TRBV12-4 and TRBJ1-1; D is undetermined. V shed 5 bases and J shed 5 bases, with 12 bases lying between them. The CDR3 contains 13 residues. CDR3 protein: CASSANRDTEAFF. In DNA, the CDR3 is TGTGCCAGCAGTGCAAACAGAGATACTGAAGCTTTCTTT.

The chain uses TRBV29-1 and TRBJ1-1; D ambiguous. The CDR3 spans 12 residues. V was shortened by 6 bases and J by 7 bases, with 15 bases between the two germline ends. CDR1 SQVTM and CDR2 ANQGSEA come from the germline V gene. CDR3 sequence: CSVDRSGYEAFF. The CDR3 DNA reads TGCAGCGTCGATCGGTCGGGTTATGAAGCTTTCTTT.

This sequence joins TRBV6-5 and TRBJ2-3; D unclear. Deletions cut 4 bases from V and 0 bases from J, with 11 bases between. Germline-derived CDR1 and CDR2 are MNHEY and SVGAGI. The CDR3 is made up of 15 amino acids. The CDR3 reads CASSLRTPSTDTQYF. For the CDR3, the DNA is TGTGCCAGCAGTTTACGGACGCCTAGCACAGATACGCAGTATTTT.

The V call is TRBV12-3 or TRBV12-4, the J call TRBJ1-2; D is possibly TRBD1 (6 bases). V shed 6 bases and J shed 8 bases, with 16 bases lying between them. This CDR3 has 13 residues. CDR3 nucleotide sequence: TGTGCCAGCAGCCAGGACAGCCTGGAGGGCTACACCTTC. It translates to CASSQDSLEGYTF.